This entry lists 30 T cell receptor beta chains sequenced from one sample in a study of blood T cells in healthy people across ages. A second PCR of roughly 7 to 11 cycles used a sample-barcoded 5' primer and a J-beta primer mix. TCRdb reprocessed the 5' RACE reads via MiXCR and lists one record per CDR3 protein. The data contain some 760,000 distinct CDR3 sequences, approximately 25% of them singletons. These records were also assigned to another study, of T cells of mothers and their children.

Input material: blood. The source is a boy between 5 and 17 years old in good health.

Note on this clonotype: A junction boundary mismatches the germline segment, possibly from a read error. V usage is TRBV20-1 and J usage is TRBJ2-5, with 8 bases fitting TRBD2. This CDR3 contains 15 residues. The germline V gene encodes CDR1 DFQATT and CDR2 SNEGSKA (reference sequence). This CDR3 reads CSAHQLAGYQETRYF. In nucleotides, the CDR3 is TGCAGTGCTCACCAGCTAGCGGGTTACCAAGAGACCCGGTACTTC.

In its sample, this clonotype was seen a few times. The chain recombines TRBV12-3 or TRBV12-4 with TRBJ2-3, with 11 bases that match TRBD2. The CDR3 is made up of 16 amino acids. The trim removed 6 bases at V and 2 bases at J, leaving 7 bases unmatched. The CDR3 region is CASRPLAGGPTDTQYF. DNA for the CDR3: TGTGCCAGCAGACCCCTAGCGGGGGGACCCACAGATACGCAGTATTTT.

This clonotype turned up a few times. The gene calls are TRBV12-3 or TRBV12-4 and TRBJ2-5; D not certain. Deletions cut 5 bases from V and 7 bases from J, with 11 bases between. There are 12 residues in the CDR3. This CDR3 reads CASSKNGPTQYF. The CDR3 DNA reads as TGTGCCAGCAGTAAGAATGGGCCGACCCAGTACTTC.

CDR3 in amino acids: CASGPGTEGREQYF. The CDR3, as DNA: TGTGCTAGTGGGCCGGGGACGGAGGGGCGCGAGCAGTACTTC. The genes are TRBV12-5 and TRBJ2-7; D possibly corresponds to TRBD2 (6 bases). CDR3 size: 14 residues. CDR1 is LGHNT, CDR2 FRNRAP, per germline. Trimming shortened V by 6 bases and J by 6 bases, and 18 bases separated the two germline ends.

The table lists this clonotype with a few counts. The chain has TRBV6-5 and TRBJ2-3; D ambiguous. The V and J ends lost 4 bases and 8 bases respectively, with 16 bases between them. CDR1 and CDR2 from the germline V gene are MNHEY and SVGAGI. This CDR3 is 14 amino acids long. The CDR3 is CASSFSAPVGTQYF. The CDR3 DNA sequence: TGTGCCAGCAGTTTTTCCGCCCCCGTGGGTACGCAGTATTTT.

The rearrangement links TRBV5-1 to TRBJ2-7; D may be TRBD2 (6 bases). The CDR3 contains 15 residues. The V end lost 4 bases, the J end lost 1 base, and 15 bases lay between the germline ends. Germline CDR1 is SGHRS and CDR2 is YFSETQ. CDR3 in DNA: TGCGCCAGCAGCCAGGGCGGGGTCTCATCCTACGAGCAGTACTTC. This encodes CASSQGGVSSYEQYF.

The V and J genes are TRBV6-5 and TRBJ2-3; D tentatively fits TRBD1 or TRBD2 (6 bases each). Germline assignment: CDR1 MNHEY and CDR2 SVGAGI. Trimming took off 4 bases at V and 3 bases at J, with 14 bases between the two ends. This CDR3 contains 15 residues. The CDR3 spells CASSLEGGPTDTQYF. The DNA for the CDR3 is TGTGCCAGCAGTTTGGAGGGGGGCCCGACAGATACGCAGTATTTT.

The CDR3 coding sequence is TGCGCCAGCAGCTTGGCCGGGGGGGGACAGGAAAAACTCTCGACCTACGAGCAGTACTTC. The encoded protein is CASSLAGGGQEKLSTYEQYF. The chain is built from TRBV5-1 and TRBJ2-7; D is tentatively TRBD1 or TRBD2 (8 bases each). This CDR3 has 20 residues. Germline lookup yields CDR1 SGHRS and CDR2 YFSETQ. The ends were cut back, 0 bases at V and 2 bases at J, with 27 bases in the middle.

This clonotype occurred a few times. The rearrangement uses TRBV5-1 and TRBJ2-3, with TRBD2 identical over 7 bases. The CDR3 is 14 residues long. Unmatched junction bases numbered 8, after V lost 5 bases and J lost 5 bases. Germline V gives CDR1 SGHRS, CDR2 YFSETQ. CDR3 region: CASRSSGVVDTQYF. The DNA of the CDR3 is TGCGCCAGCAGGTCCAGCGGGGTTGTAGATACGCAGTATTTT.

This clonotype was counted only a few times. The rearrangement uses TRBV29-1 and TRBJ1-1; D call uncertain. This CDR3 is 13 amino acids long. V was clipped by 7 bases and J by 3 bases, with 15 bases between them. Per germline, CDR1 SQVTM and CDR2 ANQGSEA. The CDR3 coding sequence is TGCAGCGCGGGAGACGGTGGGGACACTGAAGCTTTCTTT. It translates to CSAGDGGDTEAFF.

V gene TRBV4-1 combines with J gene TRBJ2-7; 8 positions agree with TRBD2. The CDR3 extends over 14 amino acids. Trimming removed 1 base from V and 4 bases from J; junction bases left unmatched: 3. Germline V CDR1 and CDR2: MGHRA, YSYEKL. The CDR3 sequence is CASSQVPSGYEQYF. CDR3 coding DNA: TGCGCCAGCAGCCAAGTCCCTAGCGGGTACGAGCAGTACTTC.

This clonotype has just a few counts. The chain is built from TRBV14 and TRBJ1-1; no clear D gene. The CDR3 is 13 residues long. V dropped 1 base and J dropped 4 bases, with 7 bases sitting between them. CDR1 is SGHDN and CDR2 is FVKESK in the germline V gene. Written as DNA, the CDR3 is TGTGCCAGCAGCCAAGTATTGGGCACTGAAGCTTTCTTT. Its translation is CASSQVLGTEAFF.

CDR3 region: CASAPDRAFF. The CDR3 DNA is TGTGCCAGCGCCCCAGACCGGGCTTTCTTT. The chain links TRBV28 to TRBJ1-1; D uncertain. V dropped 8 bases and J dropped 11 bases, with 12 bases sitting between them. This CDR3 has 10 amino acids. From germline, CDR1 is MDHEN and CDR2 SYDVKM.

This clonotype showed up just a few times. The J gene is TRBJ2-5, the V gene TRBV28; 10 bases fit TRBD1. The closer fit of TRBJ2-7 to the DNA end suggests the J call may be wrong. CDR3 length equals 13 residues. Germline V gene data show CDR1 as MDHEN and CDR2 as SYDVKM. CDR3 nucleotides: TGTGCCAGCGAGACAGGGGGCTCATACGAGCAGTACTTC. Residues: CASETGGSYEQYF.

The rearrangement links TRBV4-3 to TRBJ2-5; 8 nucleotides agree with TRBD2. This CDR3 comprises 15 residues. V lost 1 base and J lost 7; bases outside the gene matches: 8. Germline V gene sequence: CDR1 LGHNA, CDR2 YSLEER. In nucleotides, the CDR3 is TGCGCCAGCAGCCAAGTACTAGCGGATTCCGGGACCCAGTACTTC. This gives the protein CASSQVLADSGTQYF.

The table lists this clonotype with a few counts. The chain combines TRBV7-2 with TRBJ1-2, with 9 positions matching TRBD1. Germline V lookup: CDR1 SGHTA, CDR2 FQGNSA. The CDR3 is 14 residues long. Unmatched junction bases numbered 7, after V lost 6 bases and J lost 5 bases. The CDR3 loop is CASSSGTGKYGYTF. CDR3 in DNA: TGTGCCAGCAGTTCCGGGACAGGGAAGTATGGCTACACCTTC.

The chain employs TRBV11-3 and TRBJ1-2, with TRBD1 matching over 9 bases. The CDR3 totals 16 residues. The germline CDR1 and CDR2 sequences are SGHNT and YENEEA. The V segment lost 2 bases and the J segment 8 bases; nucleotides outside the gene matches: 12. The CDR3 here is CASSLLMRDREFGYTF. The DNA for the CDR3 is TGTGCCAGCAGCTTATTAATGCGGGACAGGGAATTCGGCTACACCTTC.

This clonotype came up a few times. DNA for the CDR3: TGCAGTGCAGGGACAGGGCCCAATGAGCAGTTCTTC. Amino acids: CSAGTGPNEQFF. V usage is TRBV20-1 and J usage is TRBJ2-1; 9 positions agree with TRBD1. Germline CDR1 and CDR2: DFQATT and SNEGSKA (reference sequence). This CDR3 contains 12 residues. The junction had 3 bases not matched to a gene; V was cut back by 6 bases and J by 6 bases.

This clonotype has more than one count but fewer than ten. The chain links TRBV5-1 to TRBJ2-3, with TRBD2 identical over 10 bases. This CDR3 region has 17 residues. Trimming at V came to 0 bases and at J to 5 bases, leaving 9 bases not matched to a gene. Germline V gene lookup returns CDR1 SGHRS and CDR2 YFSETQ. The CDR3 DNA sequence: TGCGCCAGCAGCTTGGCCCCTAGCGGGAGAGGGGGAGATACGCAGTATTTT. Encoded protein: CASSLAPSGRGGDTQYF.

This clonotype was picked up a small number of times. The genes are TRBV28 and TRBJ2-3, with 9 bases fitting TRBD2. Trimming removed 6 bases from V and 0 bases from J; junction bases left unmatched: 10. CDR3 size: 17 residues. Per germline, CDR1 MDHEN and CDR2 SYDVKM. The CDR3 here is CASSFPRTSASTDTQYF. The DNA of the CDR3 is TGTGCCAGCAGCTTCCCCCGGACTAGCGCGAGCACAGATACGCAGTATTTT.

This clonotype occurred once. V usage is TRBV12-3 or TRBV12-4 and J usage is TRBJ2-7; 11 positions match TRBD2. Germline trimming cut 4 bases from V and 0 bases from J; bases unmatched to any gene: 11. The CDR3 consists of 18 residues. DNA for the CDR3: TGTGCCAGCAGTTCCAATCCCGGGACTAGCGGCAGCTCCTACGAGCAGTACTTC. It encodes CASSSNPGTSGSSYEQYF.

The rearrangement uses TRBV29-1 and TRBJ1-2, with 7 bases that match TRBD1. The trim removed 0 bases at V and 3 bases at J, leaving 4 bases unmatched. This CDR3 has 14 amino acids. CDR1 is SQVTM and CDR2 is ANQGSEA in the germline V gene. DNA of the CDR3: TGCAGCGTTGAAGATCCCGGGACAGACTATGGCTACACCTTC. It specifies CSVEDPGTDYGYTF.

V and J are TRBV2 and TRBJ2-5; a weak D match, TRBD1 (5 bases). The CDR3 consists of 13 residues. Trimming left V 10 bases short and J 4 bases short, with 16 bases between. Germline V gene data show CDR1 as SNHLY and CDR2 as FYNNEI. The CDR3 is CATKGHPGETQYF. In DNA, the CDR3 is TGTGCCACCAAGGGGCACCCCGGAGAGACCCAGTACTTC.

CDR3: CSVDEAGEKLFF. CDR3 sequence (DNA): TGCAGCGTTGACGAAGCAGGAGAAAAACTGTTTTTT. V gene TRBV29-1 combines with J gene TRBJ1-4; no reliable D call. V lost 3 bases to trimming and J lost 8 bases, with 10 bases between them. Germline lookup yields CDR1 SQVTM and CDR2 ANQGSEA. CDR3 size: 12 residues.

The genes are TRBV23-1 and TRBJ1-2; unclear D gene. TRBV23-1 has ORF status, its function being uncertain. The CDR3 is 11 residues long. Trimming stripped 7 bases from V and 7 bases from J, with 10 bases between. The CDR3 here is CASTQGFGYTF. The CDR3 coding sequence is TGCGCCAGCACCCAAGGTTTTGGCTACACCTTC.

The chain has TRBV29-1 and TRBJ1-2; no clear D. CDR1 and CDR2 (germline): SQVTM, ANQGSEA. The CDR3 length is 9 residues. Trimming pared 3 bases from V and 8 bases from J, leaving 4 bases between. The CDR3 nucleotides are TGCAGCGTTGAGGAGGGCTACACCTTC. It yields the protein CSVEEGYTF.

This clonotype has only a few counts. The chain couples TRBV20-1 to TRBJ2-1; D might be TRBD2 (7 bases). V lost 5 bases, J lost 5 bases, and 25 bases lay in between. The CDR3 has 17 residues. Germline CDR1 reads DFQATT; CDR2 reads SNEGSKA (reference sequence). CDR3 in amino acids: CSAPPVGRGRGDNEQFF. The CDR3 nucleotides read TGCAGTGCTCCCCCCGTTGGGCGGGGGCGGGGCGACAATGAGCAGTTCTTC.

The chain recombines TRBV12-3 or TRBV12-4 with TRBJ2-1; D unclear. CDR3 size: 13 residues. V lost 5 bases and J lost 9, with 14 bases in between. The CDR3 sequence: CASSETTIAEQFF. The CDR3 coding sequence is TGTGCCAGCAGTGAGACCACGATAGCTGAGCAGTTCTTC.

V is TRBV29-1 and J is TRBJ1-1; TRBD1 is a possible D gene (5 bases). CDR3 length: 14 residues. The V end was cut by 4 bases, the J end by 4 bases, with 16 bases between. CDR1 and CDR2 (germline): SQVTM, ANQGSEA. The CDR3: CSVVLQGGGTEAFF. The CDR3 DNA follows: TGCAGCGTTGTTTTGCAGGGAGGAGGCACTGAAGCTTTCTTT.

This clonotype was recorded a few times. The chain is built from TRBV5-1 and TRBJ2-1; D call uncertain. The J call could be wrong; TRBJ2-7 is a better fit for the DNA end. The CDR3 sequence is 14 residues long. Germline CDR1 is SGHRS and CDR2 is YFSETQ. The CDR3 nucleotides are TGCGCCAGCAGCTTGGTACCCAACTCCTACGAGCAGTACTTC. Residues: CASSLVPNSYEQYF.